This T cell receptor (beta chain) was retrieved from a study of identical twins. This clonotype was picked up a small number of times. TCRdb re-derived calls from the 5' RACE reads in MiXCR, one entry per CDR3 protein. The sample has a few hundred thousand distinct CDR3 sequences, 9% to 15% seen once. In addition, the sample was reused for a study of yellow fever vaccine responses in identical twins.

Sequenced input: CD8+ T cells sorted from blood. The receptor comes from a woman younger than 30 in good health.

In nucleotides, the CDR3 is TGTGCCAGCAGCGCCCCTCCTCGTGGGGAGCAGTACTTC. As protein: CASSAPPRGEQYF. The V gene is TRBV9, the J gene TRBJ2-7; D is unclear. CDR1 is SGDLS, CDR2 YYNGEE, per germline. Trimming took off 3 bases at V and 7 bases at J, with 14 bases between the two ends. The CDR3 consists of 13 residues.